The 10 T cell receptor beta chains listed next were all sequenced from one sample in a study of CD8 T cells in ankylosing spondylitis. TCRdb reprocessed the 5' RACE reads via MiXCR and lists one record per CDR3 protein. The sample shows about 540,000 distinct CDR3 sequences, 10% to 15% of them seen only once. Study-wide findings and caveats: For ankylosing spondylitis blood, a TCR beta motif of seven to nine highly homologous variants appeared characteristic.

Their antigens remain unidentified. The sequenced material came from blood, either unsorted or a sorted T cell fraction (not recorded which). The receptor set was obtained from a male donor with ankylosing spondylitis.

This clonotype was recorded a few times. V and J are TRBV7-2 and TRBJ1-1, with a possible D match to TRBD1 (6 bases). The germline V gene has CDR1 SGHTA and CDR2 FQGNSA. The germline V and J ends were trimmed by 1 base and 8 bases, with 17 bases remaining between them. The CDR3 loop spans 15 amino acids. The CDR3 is CASSLGGAVSIEAFF. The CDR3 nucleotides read TGTGCCAGCAGCTTAGGGGGGGCCGTCTCTATCGAAGCTTTCTTT.

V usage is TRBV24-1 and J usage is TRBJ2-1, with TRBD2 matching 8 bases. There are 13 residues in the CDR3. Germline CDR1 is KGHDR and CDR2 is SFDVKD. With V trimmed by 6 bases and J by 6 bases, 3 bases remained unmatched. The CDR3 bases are TGTGCCACCAGTCCCGGGGGGGTCAATGAGCAGTTCTTC. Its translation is CATSPGGVNEQFF.

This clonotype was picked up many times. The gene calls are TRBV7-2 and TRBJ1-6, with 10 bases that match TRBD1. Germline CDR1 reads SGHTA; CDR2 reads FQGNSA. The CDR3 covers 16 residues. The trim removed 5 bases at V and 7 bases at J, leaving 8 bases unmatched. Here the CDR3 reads CASSQGGQGWNSPLHF. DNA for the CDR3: TGTGCCAGCAGCCAGGGGGGACAGGGGTGGAATTCACCCCTCCACTTT.

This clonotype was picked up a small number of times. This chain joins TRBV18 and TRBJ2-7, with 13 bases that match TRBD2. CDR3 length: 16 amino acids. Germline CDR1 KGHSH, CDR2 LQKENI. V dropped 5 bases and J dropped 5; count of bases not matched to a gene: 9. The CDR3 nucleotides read TGTGCCAGCTCATCCGGGACTAGCGGGAATAGAAACGAGCAGTACTTC. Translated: CASSSGTSGNRNEQYF.

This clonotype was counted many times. The CDR3 region has the DNA TGTGCCATCAGAGGCTATGCGCCAGGGGGTACCGGGGAGCTGTTTTTT. Translation: CAIRGYAPGGTGELFF. The gene calls are TRBV10-3 and TRBJ2-2, with 7 nucleotides matching TRBD1. After removal of 6 bases from V and 5 bases from J, the junction contained 12 bases not matched to a gene. Germline lookup yields CDR1 ENHRY and CDR2 SYGVKD. CDR3 length equals 16 residues.

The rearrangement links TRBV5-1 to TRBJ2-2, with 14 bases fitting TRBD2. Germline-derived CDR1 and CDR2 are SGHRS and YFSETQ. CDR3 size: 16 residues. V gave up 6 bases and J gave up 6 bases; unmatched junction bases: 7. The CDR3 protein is CASTGTSGSWAGELFF. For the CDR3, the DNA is TGCGCCAGCACCGGGACTAGCGGGAGCTGGGCCGGGGAGCTGTTTTTT.

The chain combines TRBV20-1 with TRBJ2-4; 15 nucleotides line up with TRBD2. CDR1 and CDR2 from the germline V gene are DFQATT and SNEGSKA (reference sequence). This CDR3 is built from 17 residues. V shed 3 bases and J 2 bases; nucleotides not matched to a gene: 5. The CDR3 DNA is TGCAGTGCTAGCGGACTAGCGGGAGGGAAAACCAAAAACATTCAGTACTTC. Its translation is CSASGLAGGKTKNIQYF.

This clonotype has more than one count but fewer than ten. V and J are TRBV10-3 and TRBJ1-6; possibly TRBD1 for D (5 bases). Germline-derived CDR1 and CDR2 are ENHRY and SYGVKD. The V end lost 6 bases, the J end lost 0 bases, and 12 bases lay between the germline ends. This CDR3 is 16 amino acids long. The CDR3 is CAISVDRFSYNSPLHF. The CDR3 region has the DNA TGTGCCATCAGCGTAGACAGATTCTCCTATAATTCACCCCTCCACTTT.

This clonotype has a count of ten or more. CDR3 sequence (DNA): TGTGCCAGCAGTGATGAAAACATTCAGTACTTC. Translating gives CASSDENIQYF. The chain is built from TRBV2 and TRBJ2-4; the D is unclear. The V and J ends lost 3 bases and 5 bases respectively, with 2 bases between them. CDR1 is SNHLY, CDR2 FYNNEI, per germline. The CDR3 runs to 11 residues.

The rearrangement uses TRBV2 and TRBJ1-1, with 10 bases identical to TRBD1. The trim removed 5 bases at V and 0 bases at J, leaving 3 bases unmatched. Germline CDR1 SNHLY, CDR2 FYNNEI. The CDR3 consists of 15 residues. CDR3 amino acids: CASSRDRGLNTEAFF. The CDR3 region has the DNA TGTGCCAGCAGTAGGGACAGGGGACTGAACACTGAAGCTTTCTTT.